This T cell receptor (beta chain) was captured by sequencing in a study of blood T cells in healthy people across ages. Study-wide findings and caveats: Because donor CMV status was unknown, expanded clonotype changes were possibly confounded.

Using a J-beta primer mix together with a sample-barcoded 5' primer, a second PCR was run for 7 to 11 cycles. TCRdb recomputed calls from the 5' RACE reads with MiXCR, one row per CDR3 protein. The sample has about 730,000 distinct CDR3 sequences; 43% are singletons. About this clonotype: Its antigen is not identified.

A minimum of 6 micrograms of total RNA was extracted per sample. V gave up 5 bases and J gave up 5 bases, with 16 bases separating them. CDR1 DFQATT and CDR2 SNEGSKA come from the germline V gene (reference sequence). This CDR3 is built from 14 residues. V gene TRBV20-1 combines with J gene TRBJ1-5, with D maybe TRBD1 (5 bases). This receptor was obtained from a woman aged 55-69 years in good health. Material for sequencing was blood. CDR3 bases: TGCAGTGCTGCGGTGGGGCTGGGGGATCAGCCCCAGCATTTT. Translated, it gives CSAAVGLGDQPQHF.